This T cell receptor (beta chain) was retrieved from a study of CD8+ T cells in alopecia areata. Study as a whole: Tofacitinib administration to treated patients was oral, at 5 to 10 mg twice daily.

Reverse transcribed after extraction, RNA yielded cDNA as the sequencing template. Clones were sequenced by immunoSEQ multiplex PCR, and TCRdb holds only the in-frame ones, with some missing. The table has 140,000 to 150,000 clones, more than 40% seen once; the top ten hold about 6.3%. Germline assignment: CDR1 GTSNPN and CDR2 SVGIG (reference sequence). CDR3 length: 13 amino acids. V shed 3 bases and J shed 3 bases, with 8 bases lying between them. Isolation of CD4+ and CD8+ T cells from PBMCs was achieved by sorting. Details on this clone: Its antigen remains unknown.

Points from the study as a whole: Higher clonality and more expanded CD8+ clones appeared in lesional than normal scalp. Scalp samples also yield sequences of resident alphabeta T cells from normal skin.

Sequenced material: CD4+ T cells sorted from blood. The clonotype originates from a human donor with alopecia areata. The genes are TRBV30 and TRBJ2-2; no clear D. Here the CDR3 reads CAWRTTHTGELFF. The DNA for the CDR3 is TGTGCCTGGAGGACAACCCACACCGGGGAGCTGTTTTTT.